These T cell receptor beta chains were read from a single sample in a study of identical twins. TCRdb re-called the 5' RACE reads with MiXCR, one entry per CDR3 protein. The top ten hold roughly 14% of the sample, which has some 730,000 distinct CDR3 sequences, roughly 20% seen once. This sample was also put to use in a study of T cells expressing NK-cell markers.

Sequenced sample: PBMCs. The receptors were sampled from a woman aged 18 to 35 in good health. The CDR3 runs from the conserved cysteine through the conserved F or W. Fields, in order: D gene, clone size, J gene, V gene, CDR3 DNA, CDR3 protein. D genes are given only for firm matches. Not every row has a clone size; where given, it reads once, few, many or a size class.

D gene: NA
clone size: NA
J gene: TRBJ1-5
V gene: TRBV20-1
CDR3 DNA: TGCAGTGCTAGATATCCGGGACCCCAGATTTATAGCAATCAGCCCCAGCATTTT
CDR3 protein: CSARYPGPQIYSNQPQHF

D gene: TRBD1
clone size: few
J gene: TRBJ2-7
V gene: TRBV7-9
CDR3 DNA: TGTGCCAGCAGCTTCGACCCGGGACAGGGTACCTACGAGCAGTACTTC
CDR3 protein: CASSFDPGQGTYEQYF

D gene: NA
clone size: few
J gene: TRBJ2-7
V gene: TRBV10-3
CDR3 DNA: TGTGCCATCGCCGAGTTGTCGGGGTTTGGGGAGCAGTACTTC
CDR3 protein: CAIAELSGFGEQYF

D gene: TRBD2
clone size: NA
J gene: TRBJ2-3
V gene: TRBV5-1
CDR3 DNA: TGCGCCAGCGGCTCCGGGGGGGCAGATACGCAGTATTTT
CDR3 protein: CASGSGGADTQYF

D gene: TRBD1
clone size: many
J gene: TRBJ1-4
V gene: TRBV6-1
CDR3 DNA: TGTGCCAGCAGGGGACAGGGTGGTGAAAAACTGTTTTTT
CDR3 protein: CASRGQGGEKLFF

D gene: NA
clone size: NA
J gene: TRBJ1-2
V gene: TRBV4-1
CDR3 DNA: TGCGCCAGCAGCCAAGATCTTGGGGGATATAGCTATGGCTACACCTTC
CDR3 protein: CASSQDLGGYSYGYTF

D gene: NA
clone size: NA
J gene: TRBJ2-7
V gene: TRBV11-3
CDR3 DNA: TGTGCCAGCAGCCCCACCGGGACACCCTCCTACGAGCAGTACTTC
CDR3 protein: CASSPTGTPSYEQYF

D gene: NA
clone size: NA
J gene: TRBJ1-2
V gene: TRBV20-1
CDR3 DNA: TGCAGTGCTAGGACGGACATCTATGGCTACACCTTC
CDR3 protein: CSARTDIYGYTF

D gene: NA
clone size: NA
J gene: TRBJ2-4
V gene: TRBV28
CDR3 DNA: TGTGCCAGCAGCCCCGATGGGGAAAACATTCAGTACTTC
CDR3 protein: CASSPDGENIQYF

D gene: TRBD2
clone size: NA
J gene: TRBJ2-7
V gene: TRBV20-1
CDR3 DNA: TGCAGTGCCGGGAGGGAATACGAGCAGTACTTC
CDR3 protein: CSAGREYEQYF

D gene: NA
clone size: few
J gene: TRBJ1-1
V gene: TRBV5-4
CDR3 DNA: TGTGCCAGCAGTTGGAACAGGGTGGATGAAGCTTTCTTT
CDR3 protein: CASSWNRVDEAFF

D gene: NA
clone size: NA
J gene: TRBJ2-1
V gene: TRBV7-6
CDR3 DNA: TGTGCCAGCAGCCCCATCAGGGGCGATGAGCAGTTCTTC
CDR3 protein: CASSPIRGDEQFF

D gene: NA
clone size: NA
J gene: TRBJ2-7
V gene: TRBV12-3/TRBV12-4
CDR3 DNA: TGTGCCAGCAGTTTAAACGAAGCCTACGAGCAGTACTTC
CDR3 protein: CASSLNEAYEQYF

D gene: NA
clone size: NA
J gene: TRBJ2-7
V gene: TRBV6-5
CDR3 DNA: TGTGCCAGCAGTAACGGACAGACTACTCTATCTCAGCAGTACTTC
CDR3 protein: CASSNGQTTLSQQYF

D gene: NA
clone size: NA
J gene: TRBJ2-3
V gene: TRBV5-5
CDR3 DNA: TGTGCCAGCAGCTCGACTAGTCGTGATACGCAGTATTTT
CDR3 protein: CASSSTSRDTQYF